This entry concerns a single T cell receptor beta chain. The data are from a study of blood T cell repertoires in COVID-19. The wider study: Samples came from the United States, Italy and Spain, spanning acute and convalescent COVID-19.

The table came from immunoSEQ multiplex PCR; TCRdb's copy has only in-frame clones and leaves some out. This table holds 150,000 to 200,000 clones, approximately 80% found once. The length of the CDR3 is 17 residues. Unmatched junction bases numbered 11, after V lost 4 bases and J lost 5 bases. Per the germline V gene, CDR1 is SGHNT and CDR2 is YYREEE (reference sequence). This receptor was taken from a middle-aged man who had recovered from COVID-19. The sequenced material came from peripheral blood. This chain connects TRBV5-4 to TRBJ2-7, with 14 bases lining up with TRBD2. The DNA for the CDR3 is TGTGCCAGCAGCAGGGGGACTAGCGGGAGTATCGTCCACGAGCAGTACTTC. It translates to CASSRGTSGSIVHEQYF.